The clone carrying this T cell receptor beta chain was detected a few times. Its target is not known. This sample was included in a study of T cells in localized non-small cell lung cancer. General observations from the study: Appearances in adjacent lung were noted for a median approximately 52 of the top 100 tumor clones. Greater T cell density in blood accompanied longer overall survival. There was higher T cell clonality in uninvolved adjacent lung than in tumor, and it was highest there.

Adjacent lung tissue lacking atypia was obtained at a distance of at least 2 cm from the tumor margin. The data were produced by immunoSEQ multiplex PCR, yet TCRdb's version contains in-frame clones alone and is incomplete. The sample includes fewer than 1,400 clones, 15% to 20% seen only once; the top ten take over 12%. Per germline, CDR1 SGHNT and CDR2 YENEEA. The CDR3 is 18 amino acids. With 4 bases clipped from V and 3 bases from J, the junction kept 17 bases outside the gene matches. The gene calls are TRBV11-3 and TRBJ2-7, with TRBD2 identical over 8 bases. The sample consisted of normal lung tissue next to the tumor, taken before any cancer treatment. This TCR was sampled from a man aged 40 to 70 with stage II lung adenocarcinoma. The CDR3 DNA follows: TGTGCCAGCAGCTCCCCCCGGCAGCGGGAGAGGTTTTACTACGAGCAGTACTTC. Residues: CASSSPRQRERFYYEQYF.